A single sample is the source of the 23 T cell receptor beta chains below, sequenced in a study of T cells in Graves' hyperthyroidism and ophthalmopathy. TCR beta CDR3 sequences were amplified from RNA transcripts. During a first-round RT-PCR of the TCR CDR3, the HTBI primer set was used. Each CDR3 protein is one row after TCRdb ran MiXCR on the multiplex PCR reads. The data contain roughly 130,000 distinct CDR3 sequences, 22% of them singletons. Material: blood. The source is a woman between 50 and 59 years old with Graves' hyperthyroidism that later progressed to Graves' ophthalmopathy.

Ten or more counts support this clonotype. This chain uses TRBV2 with TRBJ1-5, with 8 positions matching TRBD1. CDR1 SNHLY and CDR2 FYNNEI come from the germline V gene. With 1 base clipped from V and 8 bases from J, the junction kept 4 bases outside the gene matches. The CDR3 is 14 residues long. Here the CDR3 reads CASSEDRGGKPQHF. As DNA, the CDR3 is TGTGCCAGCAGTGAAGACAGGGGGGGGAAGCCCCAGCATTTT.

For this clonotype: One junction end does not reproduce the germline sequence, and a read error may be involved. The chain recombines TRBV20-1 with TRBJ2-2; weak D call: TRBD2 (6 bases). The CDR3 totals 14 residues. The germline V gene has CDR1 DFQATT and CDR2 SNEGSKA (reference sequence). The CDR3 bases are TGCAGTGCAAGAGGGGCAGGAGGGGCCGGGGAGCTGTTTTTT. Amino acids: CSARGAGGAGELFF.

The sample holds many counts of this clonotype. The gene calls are TRBV6-2 or TRBV6-3 and TRBJ2-7; D not resolved. The length of the CDR3 is 14 residues. The germline V gene encodes CDR1 MNHEY and CDR2 SVGEGT. The V gene lost 8 bases and the J gene lost 3 bases, with 17 bases spanning the gap. The chain's CDR3 is CASSYTGSRYEQYF. CDR3 in DNA: TGTGCCAGCTCTTACACCGGGTCCCGCTACGAGCAGTACTTC.

In this sample, this clonotype turned up many times. The V and J genes are TRBV12-3 or TRBV12-4 and TRBJ2-1; 15 nucleotides line up with TRBD2. The V gene end was trimmed by 7 bases and the J gene end by 9 bases; junction bases not matched to a gene: 10. The CDR3 has 16 residues. CDR3 sequence reads: CASTGTSGRFLGEQFF. In DNA form, the CDR3 reads TGTGCCAGCACCGGGACTAGCGGGAGGTTCCTTGGTGAGCAGTTCTTC.

This clonotype appeared many times. As DNA, the CDR3 is TGTGCCAGCCTGGGGCAGGACAAATTCTATGGCTACACCTTC. It encodes CASLGQDKFYGYTF. The gene calls are TRBV28 and TRBJ1-2; tentatively, D is TRBD1 (5 bases). This CDR3 has 14 amino acids. Per the germline V gene, CDR1 is MDHEN and CDR2 is SYDVKM. Trimming pared 8 bases from V and 4 bases from J, leaving 17 bases between.

The chain has TRBV5-1 and TRBJ2-1; D possibly corresponds to TRBD2 (5 bases). Germline CDR1 SGHRS, CDR2 YFSETQ. Trimming removed 5 bases at V and 10 bases at J, with 13 bases between. CDR3 length: 12 residues. CDR3 nucleotide sequence: TGCGCCAGCAGGAGCTCCGGGGAAGAGCAGTTCTTC. As protein: CASRSSGEEQFF.

In this sample, this clonotype turned up many times. The chain is built from TRBV6-5 and TRBJ2-7; 9 bases fit TRBD1. The germline V gene encodes CDR1 MNHEY and CDR2 SVGAGI. The CDR3 spans 15 residues. Trimming removed 0 bases from V and 2 bases from J; junction bases left unmatched: 2. The CDR3 loop reads CASSYSTGGTYEQYF. Written as DNA, the CDR3 is TGTGCCAGCAGTTACTCGACAGGGGGGACCTACGAGCAGTACTTC.

This clonotype was picked up many times. The rearrangement uses TRBV18 and TRBJ2-5, with 10 bases aligning to TRBD2. Trimming removed 4 bases from V and 3 bases from J; junction bases left unmatched: 5. Germline V lookup: CDR1 KGHSH, CDR2 LQKENI. CDR3 length: 15 amino acids. The chain's CDR3 is CASSLLGLAEETQYF. DNA of the CDR3: TGTGCCAGCTCACTCCTCGGACTAGCGGAAGAGACCCAGTACTTC.

This clonotype was seen repeatedly, ten times or more. This chain joins TRBV14 and TRBJ1-1; 9 bases map to TRBD1. Losses at the gene ends were 1 base for V and 12 bases for J; bases not matched to a gene: 12. The germline gives CDR1 SGHDN, CDR2 FVKESK. This CDR3 comprises 15 residues. CDR3 in DNA: TGTGCCAGCAGCCAAGTGGGCCCTCCGGACAGGGGATCTTTCTTT. Protein product: CASSQVGPPDRGSFF.

This clonotype was detected only a few times. The genes are TRBV20-1 and TRBJ2-7, with D perhaps matching TRBD1 (5 bases). The germline V gene encodes CDR1 DFQATT and CDR2 SNEGSKA (reference sequence). This CDR3 contains 12 residues. V lost 5 bases, J lost 3 bases, and 11 bases lay in between. CDR3 residues: CSASPGLYEQYF. Here the CDR3 DNA reads TGCAGTGCTTCACCAGGGCTCTACGAGCAGTACTTC.

The chain carries TRBV20-1 and TRBJ2-7; D gene ambiguous. The CDR3 runs 12 residues. CDR1 and CDR2 from the germline V gene are DFQATT and SNEGSKA (reference sequence). The V end was cut by 7 bases, the J end by 2 bases, with 12 bases between. CDR3 sequence (DNA): TGCAGTGTTCCCGTCCCACCCTACGAGCAGTACTTC. Protein: CSVPVPPYEQYF.

V gene TRBV28 combines with J gene TRBJ1-2; D possibly corresponds to TRBD1 (5 bases). The V end was cut by 4 bases, the J end by 4 bases, with 7 bases between. In germline, CDR1 is MDHEN, CDR2 SYDVKM. CDR3 size: 12 residues. The chain's CDR3 is CASSWGSYGYTF. The CDR3 DNA sequence: TGTGCCAGCAGTTGGGGGAGCTATGGCTACACCTTC.

This clonotype was seen at least ten times. The genes are TRBV6-2 or TRBV6-3 and TRBJ2-3, with 7 bases matching TRBD2. After removal of 6 bases from V and 1 base from J, the junction contained 7 bases not matched to a gene. The CDR3 is 15 amino acids. Germline V gives CDR1 MNHEY, CDR2 SVGEGT. The CDR3: CASSPWAGGTDTQYF. The CDR3 nucleotides are TGTGCCAGCAGCCCCTGGGCGGGAGGCACAGATACGCAGTATTTT.

This clonotype was seen at least ten times. This chain joins TRBV28 and TRBJ2-7; D gene ambiguous. Trimming stripped 4 bases from V and 2 bases from J, with 9 bases between. This CDR3 has 13 amino acids. CDR1 and CDR2 (germline): MDHEN, SYDVKM. The CDR3 nucleotides are TGTGCCAGCAGTTCCCAGTGGGCCTACGAGCAGTACTTC. Residues: CASSSQWAYEQYF. Full variable domain (remainder filled in from reference TRBV28 and TRBJ2-7): DVKVTQSSRYLVKRTGEKVFLECVQDMDHENMFWYRQDPGLGLRLIYFSYDVKMKEKGDIPEGYSVSREKKERFSLILESASTNQTSMYLCASSSQWAYEQYFGPGTRLTVT.

This clonotype was seen ten or more times. The V gene is TRBV20-1, the J gene TRBJ1-4, with D possibly TRBD1 on 5 matching bases. Germline-derived CDR1 and CDR2 are DFQATT and SNEGSKA (reference sequence). V lost 6 bases, J lost 7 bases, and 18 bases lay in between. The CDR3 has 14 residues. CDR3 DNA: TGCAGTGCCATGGGGGAGGACGCAGGTGAAAAACTGTTTTTT. Residues: CSAMGEDAGEKLFF.

This chain connects TRBV7-9 to TRBJ2-5, with 8 bases lining up with TRBD1. J gave up 4 bases and V 4 bases, and 8 bases lay outside the gene matches. The germline CDR1 and CDR2 sequences are SEHNR and FQNEAQ (reference sequence). The CDR3 runs 15 residues. In DNA, the CDR3 is TGTGCCAGCAGCTCCAGGGGGCAGGGGAGAGAGACCCAGTACTTC. Protein product: CASSSRGQGRETQYF.

This clonotype occurred many times. The V call is TRBV30, the J call TRBJ2-3; 11 bases are a match to TRBD2. The CDR3 has 14 residues. Germline loops: CDR1 GTSNPN, CDR2 SVGIG (reference sequence). The V gene end was trimmed by 2 bases and the J gene end by 7 bases; junction bases not matched to a gene: 5. The CDR3 loop is CAWSSASGRNTQYF. The DNA for the CDR3 is TGTGCCTGGAGTTCGGCTAGCGGGAGGAATACGCAGTATTTT.

This clonotype was observed many times. The rearrangement uses TRBV30 and TRBJ2-7, with 8 nucleotides matching TRBD1. V was pared by 3 bases and J by 4 bases, with 5 bases of the junction left unmatched. This CDR3 spans 13 amino acids. The germline V gene has CDR1 GTSNPN and CDR2 SVGIG (reference sequence). The DNA for the CDR3 is TGTGCCTGGAGCGACGACAGGGGTTACGAGCAGTACTTC. As protein: CAWSDDRGYEQYF.

This clonotype was found many times. J is TRBJ2-1 and V is TRBV11-2; 7 nucleotides match TRBD2. The CDR3 loop spans 15 amino acids. V gave up 5 bases and J gave up 4 bases; unmatched junction bases: 8. Germline V gene sequence: CDR1 SGHAT, CDR2 FQNNGV. This chain's CDR3 is CASSRQRDNYNEQFF. CDR3 nucleotides: TGTGCCAGCAGCCGCCAGCGGGATAATTACAATGAGCAGTTCTTC.

The table lists this clonotype with many counts. The chain recombines TRBV29-1 with TRBJ2-1; 9 bases are a match to TRBD1. The CDR3 spans 17 residues. Germline CDR1 is SQVTM and CDR2 is ANQGSEA. Trimming removed 1 base from V and 0 bases from J; junction bases left unmatched: 7. DNA of the CDR3: TGCAGCGTTGAAGGCCAACAGGGGGCAAGCTCCTACAATGAGCAGTTCTTC. Protein product: CSVEGQQGASSYNEQFF.

This clonotype was observed a handful of times. The rearrangement links TRBV5-1 to TRBJ2-1; 11 nucleotides match TRBD2. The J segment lost 0 bases and the V segment lost 3 bases, leaving 11 bases of the junction unmatched. The CDR3 contains 19 residues. CDR1 SGHRS and CDR2 YFSETQ come from the germline V gene. CDR3 sequence (DNA): TGCGCCAGCAGCTGGGCCGGGACTAGCGGACGGAGCTCCTACAATGAGCAGTTCTTC. It yields the protein CASSWAGTSGRSSYNEQFF.

This clonotype was picked up a small number of times. CDR3 loop: CASSSPWNRYEQYF. The CDR3 DNA follows: TGTGCCAGCAGTTCCCCGTGGAATCGCTACGAGCAGTACTTC. The V and J genes are TRBV27 and TRBJ2-7, with D uncertain. Germline assignment: CDR1 MNHEY and CDR2 SMNVEV (reference sequence). The length of the CDR3 is 14 residues. V was clipped by 4 bases and J by 3 bases, with 13 bases between them.

This sequence joins TRBV28 and TRBJ1-1, with TRBD1 matching 8 bases. Trimming at V came to 6 bases and at J to 4 bases, leaving 7 bases not matched to a gene. Germline loops: CDR1 MDHEN, CDR2 SYDVKM. This CDR3 spans 14 amino acids. The CDR3 DNA sequence: TGTGCCAGCAGACCAGGACAGGGTGGCACTGAAGCTTTCTTT. The encoded protein is CASRPGQGGTEAFF.